This TCR beta chain originates from a study of STAT5B mutations in CD4+ large granular lymphocyte leukemia. Study as a whole: Healthy donors showed HLA-associated enrichment of the CDR3 'QG' motif. Study outcomes and limitations: Main leukemic clonotypes were patient-specific, but roughly 25% appeared at low frequency elsewhere.

Sequencing was performed with immunoSEQ multiplex PCR; in TCRdb, only in-frame clones are kept and a portion is missing. The table shows roughly 30,000 clones, with around 76% occurring only once. The V and J ends lost 0 bases and 6 bases respectively, with 14 bases between them. CDR1 and CDR2 (germline): SGHRS, YFSETQ. The CDR3 contains 15 residues. A note on this clone: Its antigen is unknown.

This receptor was taken from a human donor in good health. The sample comprised CD4+ T cells from blood buffy coats. V is TRBV5-1 and J is TRBJ2-3, with D perhaps TRBD2 (7 bases). CDR3 coding DNA: TGCGCCAGCAGCTTGGGGCGGGGGCGTTGGGATACGCAGTATTTT. Residues: CASSLGRGRWDTQYF. Looking up the rest from reference TRBV5-1 and TRBJ2-3 gives the full variable domain: KAGVTQTPRYLIKTRGQQVTLSCSPISGHRSVSWYQQTPGQGLQFLFEYFSETQRNKGNFPGRFSGRQFSNSRSEMNVSTLELGDSALYLCASSLGRGRWDTQYFGPGTRLTVL.